The present entry profiles one T cell receptor beta chain with its context. Its matching antigen is unknown. Focal radiation was given together with CTLA-4 blockade (ipilimumab) to patients with chemo-refractory metastatic non-small-cell lung cancer. The data were taken from a study of radiotherapy plus CTLA-4 blockade in lung cancer. Whole-study results and caveats: Subsequent to radiotherapy plus ipilimumab, tumor-derived TCR clones underwent expansion in blood.

The repertoire was sequenced with immunoSEQ multiplex PCR; TCRdb's copy has only in-frame clones and lacks some. The sample comprises 80,000 to 100,000 clones, 88% of which are singletons, and 4.5% to 6% rests with the top ten. The source of this sequence is a human donor with non-small cell lung cancer that progressed on radiotherapy plus ipilimumab. The specimen was peripheral blood, collected from a patient treated with radiotherapy plus ipilimumab.

CDR3 in amino acids: CASSFGRGNEKLFF. Written as DNA, the CDR3 is TGTGCCAGCAGCTTCGGCAGGGGGAATGAAAAACTGTTTTTT. The V gene is TRBV11-2, the J gene TRBJ1-4; 7 bases agree with TRBD1. The V gene end was trimmed by 3 bases and the J gene end by 5 bases; junction bases not matched to a gene: 3. Germline assignment: CDR1 SGHAT and CDR2 FQNNGV. The CDR3 extends over 14 amino acids.